This T cell receptor (beta chain) was identified in a study of blood T cell repertoires in COVID-19. Across the whole study: The United States, Italy and Spain were the sources of the acute and convalescent COVID-19 samples. Nucleic acid was either cDNA or gDNA, and it came from T cells, B-cell-depleted T cells, or PBMCs.

CDR1 is GTSNPN and CDR2 is SVGIG in the germline V gene (reference sequence). Trimming cost V 3 bases and J 3 bases, with 9 bases left between them. This CDR3 is built from 13 residues. Per the original methods: Amplifying reference gene primers gave estimates of nucleated cell counts. Sequencing was performed with immunoSEQ multiplex PCR; in TCRdb, only in-frame clones are kept and a portion is missing. That table gives V, J and clone size, and the DNA gave D and trimming. The sample records under 140,000 clones, 70% to 80% being singletons. The source material was peripheral blood. The chain carries TRBV30 and TRBJ1-5, with unresolved D. The source of this sequence is a woman aged 55-69 years with acute or convalescent COVID-19. CDR3 sequence reads: CAWSREVNQPQHF. For the CDR3, the DNA is TGTGCCTGGAGCCGAGAGGTCAATCAGCCCCAGCATTTT.